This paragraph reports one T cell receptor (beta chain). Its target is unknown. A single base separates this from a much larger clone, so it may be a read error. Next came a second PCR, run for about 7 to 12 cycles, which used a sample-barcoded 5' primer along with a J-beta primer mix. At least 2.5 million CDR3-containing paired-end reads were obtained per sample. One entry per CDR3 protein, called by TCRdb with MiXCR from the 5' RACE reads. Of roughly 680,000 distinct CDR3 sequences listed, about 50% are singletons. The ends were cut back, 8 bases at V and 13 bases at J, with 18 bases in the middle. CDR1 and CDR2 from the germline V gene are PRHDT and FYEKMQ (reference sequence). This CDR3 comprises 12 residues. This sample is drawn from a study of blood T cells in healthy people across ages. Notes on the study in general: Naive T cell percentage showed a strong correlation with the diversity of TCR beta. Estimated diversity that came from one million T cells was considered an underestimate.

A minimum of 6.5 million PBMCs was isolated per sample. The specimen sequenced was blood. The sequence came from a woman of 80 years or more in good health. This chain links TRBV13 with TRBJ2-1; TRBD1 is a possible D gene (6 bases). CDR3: CASQTGLETQFF. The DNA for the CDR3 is TGTGCCAGCCAAACAGGGCTAGAGACCCAGTTCTTC.